This TCR beta chain was sequenced during a study of T cell responses to AZD1222 COVID-19 vaccine. Study details: Pooled samples include second doses given at about 4 or 12 weeks. Study outcomes and limitations: Of the AZD1222 recipients, only five or six were seropositive at baseline.

On this clone itself: What it binds is unknown.

Sequencing was performed with immunoSEQ multiplex PCR; in TCRdb, only in-frame clones are kept and a portion is missing. The sample has around 52,000 clones; around 87% are singletons. Germline V lookup: CDR1 GTSNPN, CDR2 SVGIG (reference sequence). V was cut by 3 bases and J by 2 bases, with 11 bases left in between. This CDR3 comprises 14 residues. The receptor was derived from an adult in good health. V and J are TRBV30 and TRBJ1-5; tentative D call: TRBD1 (6 bases). The sample in question was peripheral blood, obtained on day 0 of AZD1222 vaccination. CDR3 DNA: TGTGCCTGGAGACAGGGTATGGGCAATCAGCCCCAGCATTTT. Its translation is CAWRQGMGNQPQHF.